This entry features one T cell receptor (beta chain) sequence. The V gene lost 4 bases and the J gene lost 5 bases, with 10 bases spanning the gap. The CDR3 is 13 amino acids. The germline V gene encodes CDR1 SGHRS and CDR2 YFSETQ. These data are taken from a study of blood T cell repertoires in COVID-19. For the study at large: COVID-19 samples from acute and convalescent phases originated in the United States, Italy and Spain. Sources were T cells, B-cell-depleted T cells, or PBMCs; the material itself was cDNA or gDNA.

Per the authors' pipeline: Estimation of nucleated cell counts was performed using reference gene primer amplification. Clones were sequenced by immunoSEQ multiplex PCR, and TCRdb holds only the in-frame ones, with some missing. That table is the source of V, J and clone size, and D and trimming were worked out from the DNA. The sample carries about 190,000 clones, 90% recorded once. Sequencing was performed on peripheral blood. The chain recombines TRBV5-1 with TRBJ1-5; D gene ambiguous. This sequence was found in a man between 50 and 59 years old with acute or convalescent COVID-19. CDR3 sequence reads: CASSSGPHQPQHF. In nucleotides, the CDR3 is TGCGCCAGCAGCAGTGGGCCCCATCAGCCCCAGCATTTT. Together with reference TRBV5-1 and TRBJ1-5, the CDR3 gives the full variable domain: KAGVTQTPRYLIKTRGQQVTLSCSPISGHRSVSWYQQTPGQGLQFLFEYFSETQRNKGNFPGRFSGRQFSNSRSEMNVSTLELGDSALYLCASSSGPHQPQHFGDGTRLSIL.